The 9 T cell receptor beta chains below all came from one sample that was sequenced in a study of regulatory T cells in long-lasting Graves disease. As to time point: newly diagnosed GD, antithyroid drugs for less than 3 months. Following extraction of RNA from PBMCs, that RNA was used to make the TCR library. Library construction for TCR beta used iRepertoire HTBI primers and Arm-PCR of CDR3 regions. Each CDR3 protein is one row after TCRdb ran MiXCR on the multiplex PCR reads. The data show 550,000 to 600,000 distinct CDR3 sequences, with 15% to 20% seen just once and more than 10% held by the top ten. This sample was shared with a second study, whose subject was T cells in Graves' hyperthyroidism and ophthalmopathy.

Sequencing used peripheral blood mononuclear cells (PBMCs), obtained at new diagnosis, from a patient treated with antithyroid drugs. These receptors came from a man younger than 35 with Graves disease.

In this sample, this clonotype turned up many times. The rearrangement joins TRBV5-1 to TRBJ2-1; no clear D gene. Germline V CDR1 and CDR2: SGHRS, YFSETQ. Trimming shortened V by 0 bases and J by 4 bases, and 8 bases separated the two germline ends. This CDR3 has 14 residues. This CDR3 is CASSLEQPYNEQFF. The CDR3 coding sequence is TGCGCCAGCAGCTTGGAACAGCCTTACAATGAGCAGTTCTTC.

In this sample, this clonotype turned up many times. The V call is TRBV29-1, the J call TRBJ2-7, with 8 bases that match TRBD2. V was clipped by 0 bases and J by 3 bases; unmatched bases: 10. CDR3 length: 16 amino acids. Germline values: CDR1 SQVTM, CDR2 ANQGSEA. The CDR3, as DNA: TGCAGCGTTGAAGATGGGGTTAGCGGGGAATTCTACGAGCAGTACTTC. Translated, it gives CSVEDGVSGEFYEQYF.

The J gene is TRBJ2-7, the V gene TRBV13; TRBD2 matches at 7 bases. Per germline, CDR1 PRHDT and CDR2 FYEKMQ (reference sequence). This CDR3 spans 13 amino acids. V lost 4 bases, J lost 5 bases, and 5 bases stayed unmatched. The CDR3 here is CASSYGTTDEQYF. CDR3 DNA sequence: TGTGCCAGCAGCTATGGGACTACTGACGAGCAGTACTTC.

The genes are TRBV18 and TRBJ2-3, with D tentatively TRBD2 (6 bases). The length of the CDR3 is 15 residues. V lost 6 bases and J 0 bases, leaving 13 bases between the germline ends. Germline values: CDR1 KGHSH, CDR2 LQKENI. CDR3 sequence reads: CASSPRTTSTDTQYF. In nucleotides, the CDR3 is TGTGCCAGCTCTCCAAGGACTACCAGCACAGATACGCAGTATTTT.

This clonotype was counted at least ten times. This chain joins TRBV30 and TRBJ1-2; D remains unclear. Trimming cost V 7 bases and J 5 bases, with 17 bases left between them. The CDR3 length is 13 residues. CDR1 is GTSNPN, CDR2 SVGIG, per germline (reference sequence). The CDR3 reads CASDSREGYGYTF. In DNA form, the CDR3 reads TGTGCCTCCGACTCAAGGGAAGGATATGGCTACACCTTC.

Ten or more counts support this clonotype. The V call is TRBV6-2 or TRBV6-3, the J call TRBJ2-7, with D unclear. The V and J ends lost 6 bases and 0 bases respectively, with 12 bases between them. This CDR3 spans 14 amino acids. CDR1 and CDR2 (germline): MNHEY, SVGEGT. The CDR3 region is CASRTRFGSYEQYF. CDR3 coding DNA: TGTGCCAGCAGGACAAGGTTCGGCTCCTACGAGCAGTACTTC.

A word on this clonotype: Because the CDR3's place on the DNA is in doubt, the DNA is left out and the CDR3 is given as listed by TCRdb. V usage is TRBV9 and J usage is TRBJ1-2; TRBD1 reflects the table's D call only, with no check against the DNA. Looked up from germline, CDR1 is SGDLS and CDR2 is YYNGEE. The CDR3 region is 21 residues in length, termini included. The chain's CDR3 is CASSIYLCSGLTGSGDYGYTF.

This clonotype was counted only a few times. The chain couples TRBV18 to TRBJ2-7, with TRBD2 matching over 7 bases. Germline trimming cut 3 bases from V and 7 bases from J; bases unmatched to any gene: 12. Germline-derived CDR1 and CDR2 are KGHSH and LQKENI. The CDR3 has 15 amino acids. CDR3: CASSPQGLLGGEQYF. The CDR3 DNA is TGTGCCAGCTCACCCCAGGGACTCCTGGGGGGGGAGCAGTACTTC.

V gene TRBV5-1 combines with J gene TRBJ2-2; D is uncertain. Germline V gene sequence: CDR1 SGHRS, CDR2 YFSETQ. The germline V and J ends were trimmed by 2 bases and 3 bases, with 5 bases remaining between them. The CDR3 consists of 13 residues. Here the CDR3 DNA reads TGCGCCAGCAGCTTCATAGACACCGGGGAGCTGTTTTTT. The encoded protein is CASSFIDTGELFF.